The 15 T cell receptor beta chains presented below share a single source sample, sequenced in a study of T-cell memory formation after mild COVID-19. TCRdb re-called the 5' RACE reads through MiXCR, storing one row per CDR3 protein. The table includes roughly 600,000 distinct CDR3 sequences, about 20% detected once. Material for sequencing was PBMCs or a T cell subset sorted from them (not recorded which). The receptors originated from an adult woman who had mild COVID-19 (a few samples of this study predate the infection). Cell type and time point are not known.

This clonotype was counted between two and nine times. V gene TRBV24-1 combines with J gene TRBJ1-5; the D gene is possibly TRBD1 (6 bases). Germline assignment: CDR1 KGHDR and CDR2 SFDVKD. V was trimmed by 5 bases and J by 0 bases, leaving 16 bases between them. The length of the CDR3 is 17 residues. This CDR3 reads CATSAGGGGYSNQPQHF. CDR3 sequence (DNA): TGTGCCACCAGTGCGGGGGGCGGGGGATATAGCAATCAGCCCCAGCATTTT.

This chain uses TRBV29-1 with TRBJ2-7; D is perhaps TRBD2 (6 bases). The V end lost 3 bases, the J end lost 3 bases, and 12 bases lay between the germline ends. The CDR3 runs to 13 residues. In germline, CDR1 is SQVTM, CDR2 ANQGSEA. For the CDR3, the DNA is TGCAGCGTTGAGGGAGGAGGGCTCTACGAGCAGTACTTC. It specifies CSVEGGGLYEQYF.

This clonotype occurred a few times. As DNA, the CDR3 is TGCGCCAGCAGCCAAGTCCGGGACTCCGGAACCCTCACAGATACGCAGTATTTT. It yields the protein CASSQVRDSGTLTDTQYF. This chain uses TRBV4-3 with TRBJ2-3; D possibly corresponds to TRBD2 (6 bases). V was clipped by 1 base and J by 2 bases, with 19 bases between them. There are 18 residues in the CDR3. The germline V gene has CDR1 LGHNA and CDR2 YSLEER.

The rearrangement joins TRBV18 to TRBJ2-1, with D possibly being TRBD2 (5 bases). The CDR3 is made up of 16 amino acids. Germline V gene sequence: CDR1 KGHSH, CDR2 LQKENI. V was clipped by 0 bases and J by 8 bases, with 17 bases between them. CDR3 in DNA: TGTGCCAGCTCACCACCGAGCCTAGCAGGACTCGATGAGCAGTTCTTC. It encodes CASSPPSLAGLDEQFF.

CDR3 amino acids: CSATDRGTFTIYEQYF. Here the CDR3 DNA reads TGCAGTGCTACCGACAGGGGGACTTTCACTATCTACGAGCAGTACTTC. The J gene is TRBJ2-7, the V gene TRBV20-1, with 9 bases lining up with TRBD1. This CDR3 is 16 amino acids long. With V trimmed by 4 bases and J by 3 bases, 13 bases remained unmatched. CDR1 is DFQATT, CDR2 SNEGSKA, per germline (reference sequence).

The chain combines TRBV5-1 with TRBJ1-1, with 7 bases fitting TRBD1. The V gene's germline CDR1 is SGHRS and CDR2 YFSETQ. V dropped 4 bases and J dropped 1; count of bases not matched to a gene: 7. The CDR3 covers 15 residues. Here the CDR3 DNA reads TGCGCCAGCAGCGTAAGGGGGCGAGCGAACACTGAAGCTTTCTTT. The encoded protein is CASSVRGRANTEAFF.

This rearrangement joins TRBV7-2 to TRBJ2-5, with 7 bases identical to TRBD1. V was pared by 3 bases and J by 1 base, with 11 bases of the junction left unmatched. The CDR3 runs 17 residues. Germline-derived CDR1 and CDR2 are SGHTA and FQGNSA. CDR3 DNA sequence: TGTGCCAGCAGCTTGAAGGTGTTCTCAGGGGGCCAAGAGACCCAGTACTTC. Protein: CASSLKVFSGGQETQYF.

The chain is built from TRBV5-4 and TRBJ2-5; 7 bases align to TRBD2. Germline CDR1 and CDR2: SGHNT and YYREEE (reference sequence). The CDR3 has 13 amino acids. Germline trimming cut 4 bases from V and 3 bases from J; bases unmatched to any gene: 3. CDR3 residues: CASSRGTKETQYF. CDR3 sequence (DNA): TGTGCCAGCAGCCGCGGGACTAAAGAGACCCAGTACTTC.

This clonotype showed up just a few times. The chain combines TRBV18 with TRBJ2-3; tentative D call: TRBD2 (5 bases). Trimming took off 4 bases at V and 8 bases at J, with 13 bases between the two ends. CDR3 length: 13 residues. The germline V gene encodes CDR1 KGHSH and CDR2 LQKENI. Here the CDR3 DNA reads TGTGCCAGCTCACAGGACGGCGGGTTTACGCAGTATTTT. Amino acid sequence: CASSQDGGFTQYF.

This clonotype came up a few times. The CDR3 sequence is CSAREYGLPQETQYF. The CDR3 DNA reads TGCAGTGCTAGAGAGTACGGACTTCCACAAGAGACCCAGTACTTC. The rearrangement uses TRBV20-1 and TRBJ2-5, with a possible D match to TRBD2 (5 bases). The V gene lost 0 bases and the J gene lost 2 bases, with 13 bases spanning the gap. Germline V CDR1 and CDR2: DFQATT, SNEGSKA (reference sequence). The length of the CDR3 is 15 residues.

CDR3 coding DNA: TGTGCCAGCACCGAAGCAGGGGGCGACACAGATACGCAGTATTTT. This codes for CASTEAGGDTDTQYF. V and J are TRBV9 and TRBJ2-3; TRBD1 matches 8 bases. Germline V gene data show CDR1 as SGDLS and CDR2 as YYNGEE. The junction had 8 bases not matched to a gene; V was cut back by 6 bases and J by 2 bases. This CDR3 comprises 15 residues.

This clonotype has more than one count but fewer than ten. V gene TRBV5-6 combines with J gene TRBJ2-7; 9 nucleotides align to TRBD1. Germline loops: CDR1 SGHDT, CDR2 YYEEEE. V gave up 4 bases and J gave up 5 bases; unmatched junction bases: 7. The CDR3 spans 14 residues. The CDR3: CASSPGTGYNEQYF. The CDR3, as DNA: TGTGCCAGCAGCCCCGGGACAGGGTACAACGAGCAGTACTTC.

This clonotype has more than one count but fewer than ten. The chain carries TRBV7-9 and TRBJ2-7; D remains ambiguous. The CDR3 has 15 amino acids. From germline, CDR1 is SEHNR and CDR2 FQNEAQ (reference sequence). Trimming cost V 2 bases and J 5 bases, with 16 bases left between them. The CDR3 region is CASSLRSGFQNEQYF. In DNA, the CDR3 is TGTGCCAGCAGCTTACGATCCGGTTTCCAGAACGAGCAGTACTTC.

Ten or more counts support this clonotype. The V and J genes are TRBV7-9 and TRBJ1-5, with a possible D match to TRBD1 (5 bases). The CDR3 extends over 15 amino acids. Trimming shortened V by 3 bases and J by 0 bases, and 9 bases separated the two germline ends. Germline V gives CDR1 SEHNR, CDR2 FQNEAQ (reference sequence). The CDR3 bases are TGTGCCAGCAGCTTGGCAGGGAATAGCAATCAGCCCCAGCATTTT. Protein: CASSLAGNSNQPQHF.

This clonotype appeared a few times. The J gene is TRBJ2-7, the V gene TRBV20-1, with unresolved D. The V gene lost 0 bases and the J gene lost 1 base, with 7 bases spanning the gap. This CDR3 has 13 amino acids. Per germline, CDR1 DFQATT and CDR2 SNEGSKA (reference sequence). The CDR3 sequence is CSARDHRSYEQYF. The CDR3 nucleotides are TGCAGTGCTAGAGATCACAGATCCTACGAGCAGTACTTC.